The sample holds a few counts of the clone carrying this T cell receptor (beta chain). The sample is drawn from a study of blood T cells in healthy people across ages. Combining a sample-barcoded 5' primer with a J-beta primer mix, a second PCR ran for roughly 7 to 11 cycles. One entry per CDR3 protein results from TCRdb running MiXCR on the 5' RACE reads. The table records hundreds of thousands of distinct CDR3 sequences, 24% of them present only once. This CDR3 has 15 residues. The germline CDR1 and CDR2 sequences are SGHRS and YFSETQ. V lost 3 bases, J lost 6 bases, and 6 bases stayed unmatched. This same sample was also part of a study on T cells of mothers and their children. That report adds: All donors were healthy and Caucasian; they were a few mothers and their six children.

This chain joins TRBV5-1 and TRBJ2-2; 9 nucleotides agree with TRBD1. The sequence derives from a boy aged 10-17 years in good health. The material sequenced was blood. Written as DNA, the CDR3 is TGCGCCAGCAGCTCGGACAGGGGCATAGCCGGGGAGCTGTTTTTT. It yields the protein CASSSDRGIAGELFF.